The rows below give T cell receptor beta chains drawn from one sample of a study of T cells in Graves' hyperthyroidism and ophthalmopathy. Each CDR3 protein gets one entry after TCRdb re-called the multiplex PCR reads with MiXCR. The table records hundreds of thousands of distinct CDR3 sequences, more than 20% of them present only once. Specimen: blood. The origin of the receptors is a man under 40 with Graves' ophthalmopathy. CDR3s leave out the opening cysteine and the closing phenylalanine or tryptophan. Size is omitted from some rows. Given values are once, few, many or a class for expanded clones.

clone_size	v_call	j_call	cdr3_aa
few	TRBV29-1	TRBJ1-4	SVELYEKLF
few	TRBV7-9	TRBJ2-7	ASSPPEGAGEQY
few	TRBV5-1	TRBJ1-3	ASSLEGGRGPGNTIY
.	TRBV10-3	TRBJ2-5	AISDQKQETQY
.	TRBV10-2	TRBJ2-3	ASSENGRLDTQY
.	TRBV27	TRBJ2-2	ASSLKGGGELF
.	TRBV20-1	TRBJ2-3	SAPTLPLTDTQY
.	TRBV19	TRBJ1-5	ASSMTLYSNQPQH
many	TRBV12-3/TRBV12-4	TRBJ1-2	ASRPPGQGSGYT
few	TRBV2	TRBJ2-1	ASTTSSYNEQF
.	TRBV10-3	TRBJ2-3	AISESGGITDTQY
.	TRBV2	TRBJ1-5	ASSEEGPGAQH
many	TRBV12-3/TRBV12-4	TRBJ1-1	ASSLMGAVTEAF
.	TRBV4-3	TRBJ2-7	ASSQVGVAGAYEQY
few	TRBV27	TRBJ2-3	ASSLSGRWQDTQY
few	TRBV9	TRBJ2-1	ASSVAGADEQF
few	TRBV5-5	TRBJ2-1	ASSWGDGTEQF
.	TRBV15	TRBJ2-7	AASRDDSGTYEQY
.	TRBV6-1	TRBJ1-2	ASSSPGQVPYGYT
few	TRBV28	TRBJ1-6	ASRIQGSSYNSPLH
.	TRBV12-3/TRBV12-4	TRBJ1-3	ASSKTGPNSGNTIY
many	TRBV20-1	TRBJ1-1	SARSQRSEAF
few	TRBV5-1	TRBJ2-7	ASSFNGGDHYEQY
many	TRBV3-1	TRBJ2-7	ASSHSSGRRYEQY
few	TRBV28	TRBJ2-7	ASTSVAGGLKRYEQY
.	TRBV28	TRBJ1-2	ASSSGKGYGYT
few	TRBV14	TRBJ2-6	ASSQDLGTGANVLT
few	TRBV9	TRBJ2-5	ASSVEIDSGETQY
few	TRBV6-2/TRBV6-3	TRBJ2-5	ASSYGTLSQETQY
many	TRBV28	TRBJ2-3	ASSWGLARSTDTQY
.	TRBV30	TRBJ2-1	AFEQGLAGYNEQF
.	TRBV28	TRBJ1-2	ASSQPRQGLRGYT
.	TRBV9	TRBJ2-7	ASSAGLASDEQY
many	TRBV11-2	TRBJ2-3	ASSLGDKGEADTQY
many	TRBV5-1	TRBJ2-3	ASSLLEDTQY
.	TRBV28	TRBJ2-7	ASVVAGVYEQY
few	TRBV3-1	TRBJ2-1	ASSRGWADLGSSYNEQF
few	TRBV9	TRBJ2-2	ASSASSGELF
once	TRBV6-1	TRBJ2-2	ASSPGNANTGELF
many	TRBV6-1	TRBJ2-5	ASSEIGIQETQY
.	TRBV4-1	TRBJ1-6	ASSQGDRGAAPLH
many	TRBV29-1	TRBJ2-1	SVEGRGGSYNEQF
many	TRBV20-1	TRBJ2-3	SALSLSGDTQY
many	TRBV10-3	TRBJ2-1	AISESTISYNEQF
.	TRBV20-1	TRBJ2-7	SARAPASGGISYEQY
.	TRBV27	TRBJ1-5	ASSPLGNQPQH
.	TRBV6-1	TRBJ1-2	ASSEYKGPTTHGYT
.	TRBV6-1	TRBJ2-7	ASSTTHEQY
.	TRBV6-5	TRBJ2-7	ASSYVQGGAYEQY
many	TRBV30	TRBJ2-3	AWNREGGDTQY
.	TRBV5-1	TRBJ2-2	ASSLVQRGGELF